Listed below are T cell receptor beta chains from one sample, sequenced in a study of blood T cells in healthy people across ages. TCRdb re-called the 5' RACE reads through MiXCR, storing one row per CDR3 protein. The table includes 1.8 million or so distinct CDR3 sequences, about two fifths detected once. Sequencing was performed on blood. Receptor source: a human donor in good health. Both conserved end residues are part of each CDR3. The D gene is left open where the match is weak. Clone size is not always given. Where it is, it says once, few, many or a class for expanded clones.

D	size	J	V	DNA	CDR3
NA	NA	TRBJ2-1	TRBV18	TGTGCCAGCTCCCGCCTGGGGTCGCCCCAATACAATGAGCAGTTCTTC	CASSRLGSPQYNEQFF
NA	NA	TRBJ2-3	TRBV24-1	TGTGCCACCAGCCGCGAGGGGGATACGCAGTATTTT	CATSREGDTQYF
TRBD2	many	TRBJ2-1	TRBV5-1	TGCGCCAGCAGCTTTTATAGCGGGGGCTACAATGAGCAGTTCTTC	CASSFYSGGYNEQFF
TRBD2	NA	TRBJ2-3	TRBV11-2	TGTGCCAGCAGCCCGGCACTAGCGGGGGGCCTCGATACGCAGTATTTT	CASSPALAGGLDTQYF
TRBD2	few	TRBJ2-3	TRBV7-2	TGTGCCAGCAGGAAACTAGCGGGGCGATGGGATACGCAGTATTTT	CASRKLAGRWDTQYF
TRBD2	NA	TRBJ2-1	TRBV20-1	TGCAGTGCTAGAGATCCAAATAGCGGGGGCACCAATGAGCAGTTCTTC	CSARDPNSGGTNEQFF
TRBD1	NA	TRBJ1-5	TRBV7-2	TGTGCCAGCAGCTTAAGGACGGGACAGACCCATCAGCCCCAGCATTTT	CASSLRTGQTHQPQHF
NA	few	TRBJ2-7	TRBV4-3	TGCGCCAGCAGCCAATTTTCAGGAACCTACGAGCAGTACTTC	CASSQFSGTYEQYF
NA	NA	TRBJ1-1	TRBV28	TGTGCCAGCAGTTTTCGGGGGCGGGAGAGGACTGAAGCTTTCTTT	CASSFRGRERTEAFF
NA	NA	TRBJ2-7	TRBV20-1	TGCAGTGCTTCGCGGACACTCTTCGTCGCCTACGAGCAGTACTTC	CSASRTLFVAYEQYF